This T cell receptor beta chain was obtained from a study of T cell responses to AZD1222 COVID-19 vaccine. Timing groups of about 4 and about 12 weeks for second doses were pooled. As for this clone: Its antigen is undetermined.

Study-level results: Of the AZD1222 recipients, only 5 or 6 were seropositive at baseline. Compared with day 0, the breadth and depth of the Spike-specific TCR repertoire rose significantly after two doses of AZD1222. White British ancestry dominated among donors, who included more females, and clonal diversity was possibly underestimated.

Sequencing used immunoSEQ multiplex PCR; TCRdb keeps in-frame clones, though not all of them. The sample has about 73,000 clones, nearly 90% seen once. This CDR3 has 18 residues. Germline-derived CDR1 and CDR2 are LNHDA and SQIVND (reference sequence). The germline V and J ends were trimmed by 5 bases and 0 bases, with 19 bases remaining between them. This clonotype was obtained from an adult who received the AZD1222 COVID-19 vaccine. The V and J genes are TRBV19 and TRBJ1-4; a possible D gene is TRBD1 (5 bases). Sequencing was performed on peripheral blood, taken 28 days after the second AZD1222 dose. CDR3 amino acids: CASSPRAGSYSTNEKLFF. The CDR3, as DNA: TGTGCCAGTAGTCCCAGGGCTGGGAGTTATTCAACTAATGAAAAACTGTTTTTT.